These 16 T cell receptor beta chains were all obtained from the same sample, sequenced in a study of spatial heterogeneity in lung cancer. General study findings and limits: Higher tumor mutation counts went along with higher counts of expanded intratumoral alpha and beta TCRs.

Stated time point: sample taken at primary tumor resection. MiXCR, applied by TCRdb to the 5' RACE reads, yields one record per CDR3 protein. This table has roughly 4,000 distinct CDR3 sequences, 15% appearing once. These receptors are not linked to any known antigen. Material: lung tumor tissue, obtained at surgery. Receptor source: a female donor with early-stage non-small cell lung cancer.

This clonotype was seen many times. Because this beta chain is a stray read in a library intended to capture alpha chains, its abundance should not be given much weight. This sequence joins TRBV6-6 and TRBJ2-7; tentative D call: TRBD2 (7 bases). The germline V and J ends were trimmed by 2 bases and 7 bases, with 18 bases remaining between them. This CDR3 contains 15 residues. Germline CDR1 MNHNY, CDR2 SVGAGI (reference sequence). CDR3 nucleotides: TGTGCCAGCAGTTACGAGGGGGGGGGCCCGAGGGAGCAGTACTTC. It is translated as CASSYEGGGPREQYF.

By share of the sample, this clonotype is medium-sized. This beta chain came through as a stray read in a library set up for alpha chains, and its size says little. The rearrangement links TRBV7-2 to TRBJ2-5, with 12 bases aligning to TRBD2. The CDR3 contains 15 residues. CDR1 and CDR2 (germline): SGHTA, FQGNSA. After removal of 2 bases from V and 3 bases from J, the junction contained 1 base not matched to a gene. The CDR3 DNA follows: TGTGCCAGCAGCTTAAGACTAGCGGGGGAAGAGACCCAGTACTTC. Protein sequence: CASSLRLAGEETQYF.

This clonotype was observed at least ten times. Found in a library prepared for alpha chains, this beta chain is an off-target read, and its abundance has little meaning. DNA for the CDR3: TGTGCCAGCAGTACCCGGGACAGGCCCGTGGGTGGACCCCTCCACTTT. Translating it yields CASSTRDRPVGGPLHF. J is TRBJ1-6 and V is TRBV6-1, with 8 bases fitting TRBD1. The V segment lost 5 bases and the J segment 12 bases; nucleotides outside the gene matches: 15. The CDR3 totals 16 residues. Germline V lookup: CDR1 MNHNS, CDR2 SASEGT.

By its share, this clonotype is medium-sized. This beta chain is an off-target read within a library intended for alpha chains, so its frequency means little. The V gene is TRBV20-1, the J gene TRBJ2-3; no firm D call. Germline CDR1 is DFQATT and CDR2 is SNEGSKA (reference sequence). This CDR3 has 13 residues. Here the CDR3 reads CSTTGVVGDTQYF. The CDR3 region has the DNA TGCAGCACCACTGGGGTGGTAGGAGATACGCAGTATTTT.

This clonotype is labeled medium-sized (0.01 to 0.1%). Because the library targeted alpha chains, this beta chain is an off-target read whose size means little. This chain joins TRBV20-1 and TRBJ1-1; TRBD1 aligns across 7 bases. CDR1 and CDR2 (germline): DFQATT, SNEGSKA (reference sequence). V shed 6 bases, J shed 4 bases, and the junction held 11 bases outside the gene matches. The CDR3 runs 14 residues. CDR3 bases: TGCAGTGCCCCTAGGACAGGATCGATCACTGAAGCTTTCTTT. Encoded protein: CSAPRTGSITEAFF.

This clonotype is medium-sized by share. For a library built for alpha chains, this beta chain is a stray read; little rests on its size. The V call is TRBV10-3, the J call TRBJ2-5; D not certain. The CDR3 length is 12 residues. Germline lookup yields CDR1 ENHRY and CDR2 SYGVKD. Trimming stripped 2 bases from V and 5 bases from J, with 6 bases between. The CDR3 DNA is TGTGCCATCAGTGAGCGGTCGGAGACCCAGTACTTC. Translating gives CAISERSETQYF.

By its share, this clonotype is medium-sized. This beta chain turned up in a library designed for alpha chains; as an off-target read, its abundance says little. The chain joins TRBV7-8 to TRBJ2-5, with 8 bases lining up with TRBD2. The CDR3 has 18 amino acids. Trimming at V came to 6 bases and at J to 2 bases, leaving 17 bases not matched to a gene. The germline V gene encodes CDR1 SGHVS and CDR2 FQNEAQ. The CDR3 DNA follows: TGTGCCAGCAGTTTGGTTCCCCGGCAAAGCGGGGGTCAAGAGACCCAGTACTTC. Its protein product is CASSLVPRQSGGQETQYF.

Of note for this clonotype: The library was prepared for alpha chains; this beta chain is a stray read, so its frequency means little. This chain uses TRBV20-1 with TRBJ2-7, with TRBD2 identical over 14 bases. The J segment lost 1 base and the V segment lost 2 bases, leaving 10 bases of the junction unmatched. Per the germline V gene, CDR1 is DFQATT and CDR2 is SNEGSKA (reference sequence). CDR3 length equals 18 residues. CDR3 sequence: CSARNTGTSGSSSYEQYF. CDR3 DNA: TGCAGTGCTAGAAATACCGGGACTAGCGGGAGTTCTTCCTACGAGCAGTACTTC.

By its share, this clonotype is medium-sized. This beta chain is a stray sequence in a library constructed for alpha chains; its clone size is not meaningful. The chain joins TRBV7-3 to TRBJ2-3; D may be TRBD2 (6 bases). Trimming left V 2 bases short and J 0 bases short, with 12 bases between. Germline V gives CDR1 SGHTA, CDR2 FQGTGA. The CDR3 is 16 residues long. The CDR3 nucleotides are TGTGCCAGCAGCTTAGGAGGGGCAACTAGCACAGATACGCAGTATTTT. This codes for CASSLGGATSTDTQYF.

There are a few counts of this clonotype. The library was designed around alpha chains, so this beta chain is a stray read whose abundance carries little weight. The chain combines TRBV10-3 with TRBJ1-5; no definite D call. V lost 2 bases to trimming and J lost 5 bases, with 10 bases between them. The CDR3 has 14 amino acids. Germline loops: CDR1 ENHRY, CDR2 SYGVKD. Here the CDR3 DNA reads TGTGCCATCAGTGAGAGTGACCGATATCAGCCCCAGCATTTT. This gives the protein CAISESDRYQPQHF.

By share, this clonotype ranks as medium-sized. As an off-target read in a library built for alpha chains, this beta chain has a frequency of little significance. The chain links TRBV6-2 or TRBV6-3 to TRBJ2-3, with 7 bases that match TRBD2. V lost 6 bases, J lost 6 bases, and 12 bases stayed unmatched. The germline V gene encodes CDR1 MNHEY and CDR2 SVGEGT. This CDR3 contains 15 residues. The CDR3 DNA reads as TGTGCCAGCAGGGGCGAGCGGGGACTCGGGGATACGCAGTATTTT. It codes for CASRGERGLGDTQYF.

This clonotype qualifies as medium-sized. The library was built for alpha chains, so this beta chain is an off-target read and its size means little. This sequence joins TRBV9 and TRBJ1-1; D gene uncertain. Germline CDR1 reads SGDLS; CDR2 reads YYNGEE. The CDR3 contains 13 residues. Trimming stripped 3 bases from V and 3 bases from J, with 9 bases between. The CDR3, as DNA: TGTGCCAGCAGCGCCACCCAGGACACTGAAGCTTTCTTT. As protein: CASSATQDTEAFF.

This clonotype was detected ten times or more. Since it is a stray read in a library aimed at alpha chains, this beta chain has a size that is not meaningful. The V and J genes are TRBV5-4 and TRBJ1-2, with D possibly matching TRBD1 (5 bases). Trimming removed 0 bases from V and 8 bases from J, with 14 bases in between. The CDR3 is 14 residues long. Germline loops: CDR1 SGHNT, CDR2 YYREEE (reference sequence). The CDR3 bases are TGTGCCAGCAGCTTGGCCGGGACCGCGCAGGGCTACACCTTC. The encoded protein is CASSLAGTAQGYTF.

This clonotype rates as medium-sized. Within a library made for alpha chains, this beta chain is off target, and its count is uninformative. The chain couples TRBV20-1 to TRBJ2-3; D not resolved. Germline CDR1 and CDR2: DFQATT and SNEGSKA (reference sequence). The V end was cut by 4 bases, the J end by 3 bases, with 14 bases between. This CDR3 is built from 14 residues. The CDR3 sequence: CSATRGPSTDTQYF. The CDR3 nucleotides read TGCAGTGCTACCCGAGGTCCCTCAACAGATACGCAGTATTTT.

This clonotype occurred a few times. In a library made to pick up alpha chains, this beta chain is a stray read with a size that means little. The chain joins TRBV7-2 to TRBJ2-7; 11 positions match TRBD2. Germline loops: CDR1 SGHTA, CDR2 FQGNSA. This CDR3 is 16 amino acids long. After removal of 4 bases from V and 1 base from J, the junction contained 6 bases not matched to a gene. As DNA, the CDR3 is TGTGCCAGCAGCTCTAGCGGGGGGCCGGTGTCCTACGAGCAGTACTTC. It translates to CASSSSGGPVSYEQYF.

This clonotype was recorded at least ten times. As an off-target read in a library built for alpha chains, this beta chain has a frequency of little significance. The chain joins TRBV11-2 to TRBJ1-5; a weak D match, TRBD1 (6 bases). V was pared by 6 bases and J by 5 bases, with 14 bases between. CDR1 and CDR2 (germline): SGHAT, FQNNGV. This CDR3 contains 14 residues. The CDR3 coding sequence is TGTGCCAGCAGTATAGAATCAGGGGATCAGCCCCAGCATTTT. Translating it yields CASSIESGDQPQHF.